These T cell receptor beta chains were read from a single sample in a study of blood T cell repertoires in COVID-19. The data were produced by immunoSEQ multiplex PCR, yet TCRdb's version contains in-frame clones alone and is incomplete. The sample has more than 150,000 clones, 60% to 80% seen once. Specimen: PBMCs or T cells enriched from blood (not recorded which). These receptor sequences come from a man aged 55-75 years who had been exposed to COVID-19. The CDR3 runs from the conserved cysteine through the conserved F or W. The order of the fields is clone size, J gene, D gene, V gene, CDR3 protein, CDR3 DNA. A D gene is named only where the DNA matches it firmly. Size values are once, few and many counts, or a class for expanded clones, and some rows have none.

NA | TRBJ1-1 | TRBD1 | TRBV6-4 | CASSRQGNTEAFF | TGTGCCAGCAGTCGACAGGGAAACACTGAAGCTTTCTTT
NA | TRBJ2-7 | NA | TRBV18 | CASSPRPRSYEQYF | TGTGCCAGCTCACCACGGCCCAGATCCTACGAGCAGTACTTC
NA | TRBJ2-7 | TRBD2 | TRBV7-9 | CASSLGAGTRADEQYF | TGTGCCAGCAGCTTAGGGGCGGGGACTAGGGCCGACGAGCAGTACTTC
NA | TRBJ2-5 | TRBD2 | TRBV9 | CASSPGGLAGRQETQYF | TGTGCCAGCAGCCCCGGAGGACTAGCGGGCCGCCAAGAGACCCAGTACTTC
NA | TRBJ1-1 | NA | TRBV19 | CATNPLWGGGVTEAFF | TGTGCCACCAACCCTCTCTGGGGGGGAGGAGTCACTGAAGCTTTCTTT
NA | TRBJ1-5 | TRBD1 | TRBV7-9 | CASSWTGDNQPQHF | TGTGCCAGCAGCTGGACAGGGGACAATCAGCCCCAGCATTTT
NA | TRBJ2-1 | TRBD2 | TRBV5-4 | CASSKGLAGYNEQFF | TGTGCCAGCAGCAAGGGACTAGCGGGCTACAATGAGCAGTTCTTC
NA | TRBJ1-5 | NA | TRBV2 | CASSRTQDRPQHF | TGTGCCAGCAGTCGAACTCAGGATCGGCCCCAGCATTTT
NA | TRBJ2-2 | TRBD2 | TRBV4-3 | CASSPTGTSGSGDTGELFF | TGCGCCAGCAGCCCTACCGGGACTAGCGGGAGCGGAGACACCGGGGAGCTGTTTTTT
NA | TRBJ2-3 | TRBD2 | TRBV11-2 | CASSRVSGGSSVDTQYF | TGTGCCAGCAGTCGAGTCTCGGGCGGGAGCTCGGTTGATACGCAGTATTTT
NA | TRBJ2-2 | NA | TRBV9 | CASSVEVAVNTGELFF | TGTGCCAGCAGCGTAGAAGTAGCGGTGAACACCGGGGAGCTGTTTTTT
NA | TRBJ2-7 | TRBD1 | TRBV5-1 | CASRPSGTVFYEQYF | TGCGCCAGCAGACCGTCCGGGACAGTCTTCTACGAGCAGTACTTC
NA | TRBJ1-2 | TRBD1 | TRBV7-9 | CASSSQTGRVYGYTF | TGTGCCAGCTCCTCTCAGACAGGGCGGGTGTATGGCTACACCTTC
few | TRBJ2-7 | NA | TRBV19 | CASRRQARSYEQYF | TGTGCCAGTAGACGACAGGCCCGGTCCTACGAGCAGTACTTC
NA | TRBJ2-5 | TRBD1 | TRBV7-9 | CASSPVGQGQGTQYF | TGTGCCAGCAGCCCCGTGGGACAGGGTCAAGGGACCCAGTACTTC
NA | TRBJ1-1 | TRBD1 | TRBV29-1 | CSVEDRAVAFF | TGCAGCGTTGAGGACAGGGCGGTGGCTTTCTTT
NA | TRBJ2-6 | NA | TRBV19 | CASSIPTFRSGANVLTF | TGTGCCAGTAGTATCCCGACATTCCGCTCTGGGGCCAACGTCCTGACTTTC
NA | TRBJ2-7 | NA | TRBV20-1 | CSARTTYEQYF | TGCAGTGCTCGAACAACATACGAGCAGTACTTC
NA | TRBJ1-4 | TRBD1 | TRBV6-6 | CASSRGQLNEKLFF | TGTGCCAGCAGCCGGGGACAGCTTAATGAAAAACTGTTTTTT
NA | TRBJ2-7 | NA | TRBV5-4 | CASSLAGGGGPEQYF | TGTGCCAGCAGCTTGGCCGGGGGCGGGGGTCCCGAGCAGTACTTC
NA | TRBJ2-3 | TRBD2 | TRBV19 | CASTRTSGRADTQYF | TGTGCCAGTACCCGGACTAGCGGGCGTGCAGATACGCAGTATTTT
NA | TRBJ2-7 | TRBD1 | TRBV7-2 | CASSLERAAVQGDSYEQYF | TGTGCCAGCAGCCTCGAACGGGCGGCGGTTCAGGGGGACTCCTACGAGCAGTACTTC
NA | TRBJ2-7 | TRBD2 | TRBV27 | CASRGRLAGLDEQYF | TGTGCCAGCAGGGGCCGACTAGCGGGGTTAGACGAGCAGTACTTC
NA | TRBJ1-1 | NA | TRBV2 | CASSVRTASEAFF | TGTGCCAGCAGTGTGCGGACAGCTTCTGAAGCTTTCTTT
few | TRBJ1-4 | NA | TRBV28 | CASSPLDIVTNEKLFF | TGTGCCAGCAGTCCTCTCGACATAGTCACTAATGAAAAACTGTTTTTT
NA | TRBJ2-3 | NA | TRBV5-4 | CASRTGAGPTDTQYF | TGTGCCAGCAGGACTGGCGCGGGACCCACAGATACGCAGTATTTT
NA | TRBJ2-7 | TRBD2 | TRBV28 | CASSSPRSGTPYEQYF | TGTGCCAGCAGTTCCCCTCGAAGCGGGACCCCCTACGAGCAGTACTTC
NA | TRBJ1-4 | TRBD1 | TRBV7-2 | CASSLRQGGEKLFF | TGTGCCAGCAGCCTCCGACAGGGGGGTGAAAAACTGTTTTTT
NA | TRBJ2-3 | TRBD2 | TRBV4-1 | CASSQDASGADTQYF | TGCGCCAGCAGCCAAGATGCTAGCGGGGCAGATACGCAGTATTTT
NA | TRBJ2-7 | TRBD1 | TRBV5-1 | CASSETGGLEQYF | TGCGCCAGCAGCGAGACAGGGGGCCTCGAGCAGTACTTC
NA | TRBJ1-4 | TRBD1 | TRBV19 | CASRKGQGREKLFF | TGTGCCAGTAGGAAAGGACAGGGTCGGGAAAAACTGTTTTTT
NA | TRBJ2-7 | TRBD2 | TRBV30 | CACSGGGPLYEQYF | TGTGCCTGTTCCGGCGGGGGGCCCCTCTACGAGCAGTACTTC
NA | TRBJ1-2 | NA | TRBV3-1/TRBV3-2 | CASSETRDTYGYTF | TGTGCCAGCAGCGAAACCCGGGACACCTATGGCTACACCTTC
NA | TRBJ1-6 | NA | TRBV3-1/TRBV3-2 | CASSQEGALRHSPLHF | TGTGCCAGCAGCCAAGAAGGGGCGTTGAGGCATTCACCCCTCCACTTT
NA | TRBJ2-1 | TRBD2 | TRBV29-1 | CSVSLAGVSNEQFF | TGCAGCGTGTCACTAGCGGGAGTTTCCAATGAGCAGTTCTTC